These 24 T cell receptor beta chains were sequenced from one sample in a study of blood T cells in healthy people across ages. Using a J-beta primer mix together with a sample-barcoded 5' primer, a second PCR was run for roughly 6 to 11 cycles. TCRdb recomputed calls from the 5' RACE reads with MiXCR, one row per CDR3 protein. This sample yields 630,000 or so distinct CDR3 sequences, of which roughly 31% are seen a single time; approximately 14% belongs to the top ten. Sequencing was carried out using blood. The origin of the receptors is a woman of 80 years or more in good health.

This chain connects TRBV30 to TRBJ1-1, with D possibly TRBD1 on 5 matching bases. The germline V gene has CDR1 GTSNPN and CDR2 SVGIG (reference sequence). The CDR3 has 13 amino acids. The V and J ends lost 2 bases and 6 bases respectively, with 13 bases between them. Here the CDR3 reads CAWSPPARAEAFF. CDR3 DNA sequence: TGTGCCTGGAGTCCACCTGCCAGGGCTGAAGCTTTCTTT.

The chain carries TRBV5-1 and TRBJ1-6; 7 nucleotides agree with TRBD1. Trimming removed 1 base from V and 6 bases from J; junction bases left unmatched: 4. Germline V gene sequence: CDR1 SGHRS, CDR2 YFSETQ. This CDR3 region has 15 residues. The DNA of the CDR3 is TGCGCCAGCAGCTTGCTGACAGGGAGTAATTCACCCCTCCACTTT. Translated: CASSLLTGSNSPLHF.

A single count supports this clonotype. The rearrangement uses TRBV20-1 and TRBJ2-1, with D unclear. This CDR3 comprises 15 residues. Trimming shortened V by 0 bases and J by 0 bases, and 9 bases separated the two germline ends. Germline V CDR1 and CDR2: DFQATT, SNEGSKA (reference sequence). This chain's CDR3 is CSARDMASSYNEQFF. In DNA, the CDR3 is TGCAGTGCTAGAGATATGGCGAGCTCCTACAATGAGCAGTTCTTC.

Worth noting for this clonotype: A much larger clonotype is one base distant, so this may be a read error. The V and J genes are TRBV7-2 and TRBJ1-2, with 8 bases aligning to TRBD1. Losses at the gene ends were 3 bases for V and 4 bases for J; bases not matched to a gene: 4. CDR3 length: 14 amino acids. Germline V lookup: CDR1 SGHTA, CDR2 FQGNSA. The CDR3 DNA reads as TGTGCCAGCAGCTTGACAGGGGTGGGCTATGGCTACACCTTC. It encodes CASSLTGVGYGYTF.

This clonotype was seen just once. A much more abundant neighbour one base away suggests this may be a read error. This chain joins TRBV5-1 and TRBJ1-2, with 8 bases lining up with TRBD1. Germline values: CDR1 SGHRS, CDR2 YFSETQ. This CDR3 spans 16 amino acids. With 4 bases clipped from V and 2 bases from J, the junction kept 10 bases outside the gene matches. DNA for the CDR3: TGCGCCAGCAGCCCCCCTGGACAGGGAGCCAACTATGGCTACACCTTC. Amino acids: CASSPPGQGANYGYTF.

This rearrangement joins TRBV9 to TRBJ2-5, with TRBD1 as a possible D gene (6 bases). Germline V gene sequence: CDR1 SGDLS, CDR2 YYNGEE. The CDR3 consists of 15 residues. V was clipped by 2 bases and J by 11 bases, with 22 bases between them. The CDR3 protein is CASSVPGTPYNEQYF. For the CDR3, the DNA is TGTGCCAGCAGCGTCCCCGGGACACCATACAATGAGCAGTACTTC. Full variable domain (rest looked up from reference TRBV9 and TRBJ2-5): DSGVTQTPKHLITATGQRVTLRCSPRSGDLSVYWYQQSLDQGLQFLIQYYNGEERAKGNILERFSAQQFPDLHSELNLSSLELGDSALYFCASSVPGTPYNEQYFGPGTRLLVL.

The chain recombines TRBV7-2 with TRBJ2-5, with 7 bases identical to TRBD2. V was clipped by 4 bases and J by 11 bases; unmatched bases: 22. The length of the CDR3 is 17 residues. Germline CDR1 and CDR2: SGHTA and FQGNSA. In DNA, the CDR3 is TGTGCCAGCAGCTCGGGGCGTCCGGGGGGACGGTCCAATGAGCAGTACTTC. This gives the protein CASSSGRPGGRSNEQYF.

The chain links TRBV12-3 or TRBV12-4 to TRBJ1-4; D is perhaps TRBD1 (6 bases). This CDR3 has 13 amino acids. V lost 6 bases, J lost 6 bases, and 11 bases lay in between. CDR3: CASRRRTDEKLFF. CDR3 in DNA: TGTGCCAGCAGGAGAAGGACAGATGAAAAACTGTTTTTT.

The chain joins TRBV18 to TRBJ1-5, with TRBD1 identical over 8 bases. With V trimmed by 4 bases and J by 9 bases, 8 bases remained unmatched. Per germline, CDR1 KGHSH and CDR2 LQKENI. This CDR3 region has 14 residues. The CDR3 spells CASSQDRAEWPQHF. CDR3 DNA: TGTGCCAGCTCACAGGACAGGGCTGAGTGGCCCCAGCATTTT.

A few counts support this clonotype. The gene calls are TRBV20-1 and TRBJ2-3, with 9 bases identical to TRBD2. Germline CDR1 and CDR2: DFQATT and SNEGSKA (reference sequence). The ends lost 7 bases at V and 1 base at J; junction bases unmatched: 12. The CDR3 has 16 amino acids. The CDR3 nucleotides are TGCAGTGTTGGATTCTTCGAGCGGGGGGGCACAGATACGCAGTATTTT. It is translated as CSVGFFERGGTDTQYF.

This chain connects TRBV5-1 to TRBJ2-7; the match to TRBD1 covers 9 bases. The germline gives CDR1 SGHRS, CDR2 YFSETQ. The V gene end was trimmed by 0 bases and the J gene end by 1 base; junction bases not matched to a gene: 2. This CDR3 is 15 amino acids long. The CDR3 DNA reads TGCGCCAGCAGCTTGGGGACAGGGGATTCCTACGAGCAGTACTTC. Residues: CASSLGTGDSYEQYF.

There are many counts of this clonotype. The chain couples TRBV20-1 to TRBJ2-1; 8 nucleotides line up with TRBD2. CDR3 length equals 16 residues. Per the germline V gene, CDR1 is DFQATT and CDR2 is SNEGSKA (reference sequence). V gave up 0 bases and J gave up 2 bases; unmatched junction bases: 6. The CDR3 here is CSARDRGGSPYNEQFF. CDR3 in DNA: TGCAGTGCTAGAGATCGGGGGGGGTCACCCTACAATGAGCAGTTCTTC.

The chain combines TRBV6-5 with TRBJ2-7; no clear D. V lost 0 bases to trimming and J lost 8 bases, with 26 bases between them. Germline assignment: CDR1 MNHEY and CDR2 SVGAGI. The CDR3 has 18 residues. CDR3 bases: TGTGCCAGCAGTTACTCGAGTATCTTCGCAGACCTCTACAATAAGCAGTACTTC. This gives the protein CASSYSSIFADLYNKQYF.

As concerns this clonotype: One end of the junction is discordant with germline, which a read error may explain. This sequence joins TRBV14 and TRBJ2-3; 7 bases align to TRBD2. This CDR3 comprises 18 residues. Germline V gene sequence: CDR1 SGHDN, CDR2 FVKESK. The CDR3 DNA is TGTGCCGGCAGCCAAGATCGCGTGGCGGGGGTCGGCACAGATACGCAGTATTTT. It translates to CAGSQDRVAGVGTDTQYF.

This chain uses TRBV20-1 with TRBJ1-5; 8 bases agree with TRBD1. CDR1 is DFQATT, CDR2 SNEGSKA, per germline (reference sequence). This CDR3 comprises 16 residues. V lost 5 bases and J lost 3; bases outside the gene matches: 12. CDR3 nucleotides: TGCAGTGCTTACACCGGGACAGGCAGCGACAATCAGCCCCAGCATTTT. Protein product: CSAYTGTGSDNQPQHF.

This chain's CDR3 is CASSLDLDPRYNEQFF. The CDR3 DNA sequence: TGTGCCAGCAGCTTAGACCTGGATCCGCGGTACAATGAGCAGTTCTTC. The chain has TRBV7-2 and TRBJ2-1; the D is unclear. The length of the CDR3 is 16 residues. Trimming left V 1 base short and J 4 bases short, with 14 bases between. Germline V gives CDR1 SGHTA, CDR2 FQGNSA.

This clonotype was seen more than once but under ten times. The junction and the germline gene differ at one end; a read error may be behind it. This chain joins TRBV7-2 and TRBJ1-3; 7 nucleotides line up with TRBD1. In germline, CDR1 is SGHTA, CDR2 FQGNSA. CDR3 length: 13 residues. The CDR3 reads CANSLGQAYTIYF. CDR3 in DNA: TGTGCCAACAGCTTAGGACAGGCGTACACCATATATTTT.

This chain connects TRBV9 to TRBJ2-3; either TRBD1 or TRBD2 may supply D (6 bases each). The CDR3 consists of 20 residues. Trimming took 0 bases from V and 0 from J, leaving 23 bases between them. CDR1 and CDR2 from the germline V gene are SGDLS and YYNGEE. The CDR3 DNA sequence: TGTGCCAGCAGCGTAGCTTCCCCTACTAGAACGGGGGCTAGCACAGATACGCAGTATTTT. Amino acid sequence: CASSVASPTRTGASTDTQYF.

J is TRBJ2-3 and V is TRBV20-1; D ambiguous. The CDR3 spans 15 residues. The germline gives CDR1 DFQATT, CDR2 SNEGSKA (reference sequence). V was trimmed by 1 base and J by 1 base, leaving 12 bases between them. DNA for the CDR3: TGCAGTGCTAGAGTTCGAGTTGGGGGCACAGATACGCAGTATTTT. Translation gives CSARVRVGGTDTQYF.

This clonotype was recorded many times. The V gene is TRBV5-1, the J gene TRBJ1-4, with D perhaps matching TRBD1 (5 bases). Trimming cost V 3 bases and J 5 bases, with 11 bases left between them. Per the germline V gene, CDR1 is SGHRS and CDR2 is YFSETQ. The CDR3 has 14 residues. This CDR3 is CASSWGVSNEKLFF. In DNA, the CDR3 is TGCGCCAGCAGCTGGGGCGTTAGCAATGAAAAACTGTTTTTT.

This clonotype was recorded at least ten times. A much larger clone lies a single base off, so this may be a read error. CDR3 loop: CASSLVPGSYNEQYF. CDR3 nucleotides: TGCGCCAGCAGCTTGGTTCCCGGCTCCTACAATGAGCAGTACTTC. The rearrangement joins TRBV5-1 to TRBJ2-1; D remains ambiguous. The end of the DNA fits TRBJ2-7 better, so the J call may be wrong. Germline values: CDR1 SGHRS, CDR2 YFSETQ. This CDR3 is 15 amino acids long.

At least ten counts were recorded for this clonotype. The V and J genes are TRBV20-1 and TRBJ2-3; a weak D match, TRBD2 (7 bases). The CDR3 extends over 14 amino acids. V was clipped by 6 bases and J by 2 bases, with 15 bases between them. Germline-derived CDR1 and CDR2 are DFQATT and SNEGSKA (reference sequence). The CDR3 DNA reads TGCAGTGCGATTTCGGGGGGCTTCACAGATACGCAGTATTTT. Translating it yields CSAISGGFTDTQYF.

This clonotype was seen a handful of times. The gene calls are TRBV6-6 and TRBJ2-3, with 7 bases fitting TRBD2. Per the germline V gene, CDR1 is MNHNY and CDR2 is SVGAGI (reference sequence). The length of the CDR3 is 14 residues. V trimming: 4 bases; J trimming: 4 bases; junction bases outside the gene matches: 5. This CDR3 is CASSSGEGADTQYF. In nucleotides, the CDR3 is TGTGCCAGCAGTTCGGGGGAGGGAGCAGATACGCAGTATTTT.

Regarding this clonotype: Just one base apart from a much larger clone, this may be a read error. The gene calls are TRBV2 and TRBJ2-7; D gene ambiguous. The CDR3 consists of 12 residues. Germline assignment: CDR1 SNHLY and CDR2 FYNNEI. Here the CDR3 DNA reads TGTGCCAGCCGGTCTGACTCCTACGAGCGGTACTTC. It codes for CASRSDSYERYF.